A selection of T cell receptor beta chains follows, all from one sample in a study of Ad26.COV2.S vaccination and SARS-CoV-2 variants. Generated by immunoSEQ multiplex PCR, the TCRdb table keeps only in-frame clones and is missing some. The table includes about 320,000 clones, about 86% detected once. The sequencing here drew on peripheral blood, taken in a trial of Ad26.COV2.S vaccine versus placebo. The receptor set was obtained from a person aged 18-65 years who received the Ad26.COV2.S COVID-19 vaccine or a placebo. The CDR3 runs from the conserved cysteine through the conserved F or W. The order of the fields is clone size, J gene, D gene, V gene, CDR3 DNA, CDR3 protein. The D gene is left open where the match is weak. Size is omitted from some rows. Given values are once, few, many or a class for expanded clones.

- TRBJ2-7 - TRBV7-8 TGTGCCAGCAGCTTCCCGACAGGCCCACAACGGGGGGAGCAGTACTTC CASSFPTGPQRGEQYF
- TRBJ2-2 - TRBV10-1 TGCGCCATGAACCTTCCGGGGGCGAACACCGGGGAGCTGTTTTTT CAMNLPGANTGELFF
- TRBJ1-1 - TRBV20-1 TGCAGTGCTAGTGAAGCTGAAGCTTTCTTT CSASEAEAFF
- TRBJ1-2 - TRBV5-1 TGCGCCAGCAGCTTGGTCGGGGAGGTAGGGGCCTATGGCTACACCTTC CASSLVGEVGAYGYTF
- TRBJ1-1 - TRBV2 TGTGCCAGCACTCCACAGATGAACACTGAAGCTTTCTTT CASTPQMNTEAFF
few TRBJ2-2 TRBD2 TRBV5-6 TGTGCCAGCAGCTTGGCCAAACTAGCGGGGGTGACCGGGGAGCTGTTTTTT CASSLAKLAGVTGELFF
- TRBJ1-1 - TRBV7-9 TGTGCCAGCAGCCAAGCCGGCGGCGGCTTTAAGGACACTGAAGCTTTCTTT CASSQAGGGFKDTEAFF
few TRBJ1-3 - TRBV2 TGTGCCAGCAGCTTACTATCCGGGACCTCAACATTCTATTTT CASSLLSGTSTFYF
few TRBJ1-2 TRBD1 TRBV4-1 TGCGCCAGCAGCAACACCGGGACAGGGACCCCCTATGGCTACACCTTC CASSNTGTGTPYGYTF
- TRBJ1-2 - TRBV5-1 TGCGCCAGCAGCCTGGACAGAAAGGGCTACACCTTC CASSLDRKGYTF
- TRBJ2-2 - TRBV7-9 TGTGCCAGCAGCTCCTACAACTCCGGGGAGCTGTTTTTT CASSSYNSGELFF
- TRBJ1-2 TRBD1 TRBV6-5 TGTGCCAGCAGTAAACATGGGGACAGGGGGGTTGGCTACACCTTC CASSKHGDRGVGYTF
- TRBJ1-1 - TRBV27 TGTGCCAGCAGTTTTAGGACAGCAAGCCTCGCCCGGAACACTGAAGCTTTCTTT CASSFRTASLARNTEAFF
- TRBJ2-1 TRBD2 TRBV3-1/TRBV3-2 TGTGCCAGCAGCCTGGGACTAGCGGGGGGGCGGCAGTTCTTC CASSLGLAGGRQFF
few TRBJ2-7 TRBD1 TRBV5-1 TGCGCCAGCAGGCCCAATGAGGACAGGGCCTACGAGCAGTACTTC CASRPNEDRAYEQYF
- TRBJ1-5 - TRBV24-1 TGTGCCACCAGTGACCCAAAGGCCCCCCATCAGCCCCAGCATTTT CATSDPKAPHQPQHF
- TRBJ1-2 - TRBV3-1/TRBV3-2 TGTGCCAGCAGCCAAGGCTTCAGGGAAAACTATGGCTACACCTTC CASSQGFRENYGYTF
- TRBJ2-5 TRBD2 TRBV6-7 TGTGCCAGCAGCCGACTAGCGGGGGGCCTTCCGGAGACCCAGTACTTC CASSRLAGGLPETQYF
- TRBJ1-1 - TRBV3-1/TRBV3-2 TGTGCCAGCAGCCAAGATACCCCAGCGAAAGACGCTGAAGCTTTCTTT CASSQDTPAKDAEAFF
- TRBJ1-4 - TRBV7-2 TGTGCCAGCAGCTTATGGTCTTTTACAACTAATGAAAAACTGTTTTTT CASSLWSFTTNEKLFF
- TRBJ1-2 - TRBV27 TGTGCCAGCAGAGAGTTGGGGGGGAACTATGGCTACACCTTC CASRELGGNYGYTF
- TRBJ1-2 - TRBV15 TGTGCCACCAGCAGAGTTGGCAGGTCTAACTATGGCTACACCTTC CATSRVGRSNYGYTF
once TRBJ2-1 - TRBV5-8 TGTGCCAGCAGCTTGAGGCAGAGCTCCTACAATGAGCAGTTCTTC CASSLRQSSYNEQFF